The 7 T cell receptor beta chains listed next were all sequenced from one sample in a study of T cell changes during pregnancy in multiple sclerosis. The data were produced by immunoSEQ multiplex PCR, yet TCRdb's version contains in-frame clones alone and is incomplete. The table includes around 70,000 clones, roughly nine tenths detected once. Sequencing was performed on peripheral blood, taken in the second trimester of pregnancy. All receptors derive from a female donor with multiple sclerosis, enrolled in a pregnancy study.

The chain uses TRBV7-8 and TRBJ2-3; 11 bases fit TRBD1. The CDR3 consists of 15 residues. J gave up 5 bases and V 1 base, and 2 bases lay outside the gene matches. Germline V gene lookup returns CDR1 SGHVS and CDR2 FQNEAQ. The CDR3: CASSLGTGGGDTQYF. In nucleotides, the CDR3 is TGTGCCAGCAGCTTAGGGACAGGGGGCGGAGATACGCAGTATTTT.

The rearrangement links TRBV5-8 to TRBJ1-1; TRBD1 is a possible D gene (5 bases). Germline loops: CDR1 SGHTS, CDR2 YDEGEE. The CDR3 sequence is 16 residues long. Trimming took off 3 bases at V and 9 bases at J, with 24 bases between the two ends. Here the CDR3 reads CASSWGGLEVRYKAFF. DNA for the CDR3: TGTGCCAGCAGCTGGGGGGGACTGGAAGTGAGGTACAAAGCTTTCTTT.

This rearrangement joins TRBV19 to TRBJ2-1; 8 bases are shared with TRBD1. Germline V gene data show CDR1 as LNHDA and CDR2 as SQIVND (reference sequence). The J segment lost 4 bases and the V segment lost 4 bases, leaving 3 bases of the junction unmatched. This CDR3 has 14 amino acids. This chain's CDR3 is CASSRGQEYNEQFF. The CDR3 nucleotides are TGTGCCAGTAGTAGGGGACAGGAGTACAATGAGCAGTTCTTC.

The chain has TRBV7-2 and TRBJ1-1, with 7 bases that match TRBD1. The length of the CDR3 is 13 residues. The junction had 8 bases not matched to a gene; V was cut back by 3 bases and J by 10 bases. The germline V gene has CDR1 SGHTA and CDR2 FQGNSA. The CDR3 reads CASSFRQGSSAFF. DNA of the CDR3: TGTGCCAGCAGCTTTCGACAGGGATCCTCAGCTTTCTTT.

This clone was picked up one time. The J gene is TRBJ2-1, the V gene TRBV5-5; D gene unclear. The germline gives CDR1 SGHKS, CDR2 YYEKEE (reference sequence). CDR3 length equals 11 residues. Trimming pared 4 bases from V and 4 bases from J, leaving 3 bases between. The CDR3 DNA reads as TGTGCCAGCAGCCTGTACAATGAGCAGTTCTTC. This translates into CASSLYNEQFF.

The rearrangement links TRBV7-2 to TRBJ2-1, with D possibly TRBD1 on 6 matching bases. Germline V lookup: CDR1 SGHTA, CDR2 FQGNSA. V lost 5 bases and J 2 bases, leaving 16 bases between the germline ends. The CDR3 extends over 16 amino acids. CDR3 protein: CASSPGHTVAYNEQFF. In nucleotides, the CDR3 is TGTGCCAGCAGCCCGGGACACACAGTAGCCTACAATGAGCAGTTCTTC.

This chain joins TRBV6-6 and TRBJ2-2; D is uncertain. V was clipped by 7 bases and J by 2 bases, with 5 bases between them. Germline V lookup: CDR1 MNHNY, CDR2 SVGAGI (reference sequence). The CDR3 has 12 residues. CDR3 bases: TGTGCCAGCACCGTCAACACCGGGGAGCTGTTTTTT. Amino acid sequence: CASTVNTGELFF.